One and the same sample provided the 18 T cell receptor beta chains below, sequenced in a study of graft-versus-host responses after intestinal transplantation. The table came from immunoSEQ multiplex PCR; TCRdb's copy has only in-frame clones and leaves some out. This table holds about 50,000 clones, roughly 91% found once. Antigens for these TCRs are unknown. Sequenced here: unstimulated CD4+ T cells sorted from spleen or lymph node cells, sampled before transplant. These receptors were obtained from a human donor who was the organ donor for an intestinal transplant.

A few counts support this clone. The V gene is TRBV19, the J gene TRBJ1-4, with 7 bases aligning to TRBD1. Germline loops: CDR1 LNHDA, CDR2 SQIVND (reference sequence). With 2 bases clipped from V and 0 bases from J, the junction kept 9 bases outside the gene matches. This CDR3 is built from 18 residues. The CDR3 DNA is TGTGCCAGTAGTATACGACGGGACAGATATGCAACTAATGAAAAACTGTTTTTT. This sequence encodes CASSIRRDRYATNEKLFF.

This chain uses TRBV28 with TRBJ2-5; 10 bases map to TRBD1. The trim removed 6 bases at V and 7 bases at J, leaving 8 bases unmatched. The germline V gene encodes CDR1 MDHEN and CDR2 SYDVKM. The CDR3 is made up of 14 amino acids. Written as DNA, the CDR3 is TGTGCCAGCAGCCGACAGGGGGCATGGTGGACCCAGTACTTC. Translated, it gives CASSRQGAWWTQYF. Using reference TRBV28 and TRBJ2-5 for the parts outside the CDR3, the full variable domain is DVKVTQSSRYLVKRTGEKVFLECVQDMDHENMFWYRQDPGLGLRLIYFSYDVKMKEKGDIPEGYSVSREKKERFSLILESASTNQTSMYLCASSRQGAWWTQYFGPGTRLLVL.

J is TRBJ1-5 and V is TRBV19; D perhaps matches TRBD1 (5 bases). V lost 7 bases and J lost 0, with 13 bases in between. This CDR3 has 15 amino acids. Per the germline V gene, CDR1 is LNHDA and CDR2 is SQIVND (reference sequence). The CDR3: CASTTRQFSNQPQHF. Here the CDR3 DNA reads TGTGCCAGTACCACCAGACAGTTTAGCAATCAGCCCCAGCATTTT.

The chain employs TRBV5-4 and TRBJ2-7, with 12 bases that match TRBD2. This CDR3 is built from 15 residues. Germline V gene lookup returns CDR1 SGHNT and CDR2 YYREEE (reference sequence). V gave up 3 bases and J gave up 3 bases; unmatched junction bases: 4. CDR3 sequence (DNA): TGTGCCAGCAGCTCCGGACTAGCGGGACTCTACGAGCAGTACTTC. Translating it yields CASSSGLAGLYEQYF. The variable domain in full, with the rest retrieved from reference TRBV5-4 and TRBJ2-7, is ETGVTQSPTHLIKTRGQQVTLRCSSQSGHNTVSWYQQALGQGPQFIFQYYREEENGRGNFPPRFSGLQFPNYSSELNVNALELDDSALYLCASSSGLAGLYEQYFGPGTRLTVT.

V gene TRBV7-2 combines with J gene TRBJ1-2; D is undetermined. Trimming pared 1 base from V and 8 bases from J, leaving 11 bases between. The germline CDR1 and CDR2 sequences are SGHTA and FQGNSA. The CDR3 has 13 residues. As DNA, the CDR3 is TGTGCCAGCAGCTTAGGGAGCTCGAGGGGCTACACCTTC. It encodes CASSLGSSRGYTF.

V and J are TRBV18 and TRBJ2-7; 7 positions agree with TRBD2. Looked up from germline, CDR1 is KGHSH and CDR2 is LQKENI. The CDR3 sequence is 14 residues long. Germline trimming cut 1 base from V and 4 bases from J; bases unmatched to any gene: 4. CDR3 coding DNA: TGTGCCAGCTCACCACGAACTAGCGTTTACGAGCAGTACTTC. Translating gives CASSPRTSVYEQYF. Based on the CDR3 plus reference TRBV18 and TRBJ2-7, the full variable domain is NAGVMQNPRHLVRRRGQEARLRCSPMKGHSHVYWYRQLPEEGLKFMVYLQKENIIDESGMPKERFSAEFPKEGPSILRIQQVVRGDSAAYFCASSPRTSVYEQYFGPGTRLTVT.

The table lists this clone with a few counts. The V and J genes are TRBV4-1 and TRBJ1-4; 7 nucleotides align to TRBD1. The V segment lost 1 base and the J segment 8 bases; nucleotides outside the gene matches: 13. The CDR3 is 17 residues long. CDR1 and CDR2 from the germline V gene are MGHRA and YSYEKL. The CDR3 nucleotides read TGCGCCAGCAGCCAAGCTTCGACAGGGCTCGCGGGGGAAAAACTGTTTTTT. This encodes CASSQASTGLAGEKLFF.

V gene TRBV6-1 combines with J gene TRBJ2-1; 13 bases fit TRBD2. Trimming at V came to 8 bases and at J to 4 bases, leaving 2 bases not matched to a gene. Germline V gene lookup returns CDR1 MNHNS and CDR2 SASEGT. The CDR3 totals 14 residues. The CDR3: CASVLAGGYNEQFF. The CDR3 nucleotides read TGTGCCAGCGTACTAGCGGGAGGGTACAATGAGCAGTTCTTC.

The gene calls are TRBV6-4 and TRBJ1-5; TRBD1 might be the D (6 bases). The V end lost 6 bases, the J end lost 7 bases, and 13 bases lay between the germline ends. This CDR3 spans 13 amino acids. Germline V lookup: CDR1 MRHNA, CDR2 SNTAGT. The CDR3 loop reads CASSSEGGQPQHF. Here the CDR3 DNA reads TGTGCCAGCAGCTCCGAGGGGGGCCAGCCCCAGCATTTT.

J is TRBJ1-2 and V is TRBV7-9; D may be TRBD1 (5 bases). Germline assignment: CDR1 SEHNR and CDR2 FQNEAQ (reference sequence). The CDR3 length is 12 residues. The V and J ends lost 1 base and 8 bases respectively, with 8 bases between them. CDR3 residues: CASSLVGGGYTF. The CDR3 nucleotides are TGTGCCAGCAGCTTAGTGGGGGGGGGCTACACCTTC.

V gene TRBV5-1 combines with J gene TRBJ2-7, with TRBD2 identical over 9 bases. The CDR3 sequence is 14 residues long. Germline V gives CDR1 SGHRS, CDR2 YFSETQ. V lost 2 bases, J lost 2 bases, and 2 bases stayed unmatched. CDR3 DNA sequence: TGCGCCAGCAGCTTTGGCGGGAGGGCCTACGAGCAGTACTTC. It specifies CASSFGGRAYEQYF.

The table lists this clone with a count of one. The V and J genes are TRBV6-1 and TRBJ2-7; unclear D gene. Trimming cost V 6 bases and J 2 bases, with 5 bases left between them. The CDR3 totals 11 residues. CDR1 is MNHNS, CDR2 SASEGT, per germline. CDR3 region: CASRDTYEQYF. CDR3 DNA sequence: TGTGCCAGCAGAGACACCTACGAGCAGTACTTC.

The chain combines TRBV7-2 with TRBJ2-3; TRBD2 agrees at 7 bases. V trimming: 5 bases; J trimming: 3 bases; junction bases outside the gene matches: 8. The CDR3 has 15 residues. CDR1 is SGHTA, CDR2 FQGNSA, per germline. The CDR3 here is CASSRSGVRTDTQYF. CDR3 in DNA: TGTGCCAGCAGCCGAAGCGGGGTCAGGACAGATACGCAGTATTTT.

The chain has TRBV7-2 and TRBJ2-5, with 11 positions matching TRBD2. Germline-derived CDR1 and CDR2 are SGHTA and FQGNSA. With V trimmed by 5 bases and J by 4 bases, 6 bases remained unmatched. The CDR3 runs to 15 residues. The chain's CDR3 is CASSRTSGSSETQYF. The CDR3 DNA reads TGTGCCAGCAGCCGTACTAGCGGGAGTTCAGAGACCCAGTACTTC.

This chain joins TRBV5-1 and TRBJ2-2; D may match TRBD1 or TRBD2 (5 bases each). V was clipped by 5 bases and J by 5 bases, with 19 bases between them. This CDR3 spans 16 amino acids. CDR1 is SGHRS, CDR2 YFSETQ, per germline. The CDR3 loop reads CASSYPGLGLTGELFF. CDR3 nucleotide sequence: TGCGCCAGCAGTTACCCGGGGCTGGGGTTGACCGGGGAGCTGTTTTTT.

The chain combines TRBV5-1 with TRBJ2-3, with 10 bases lining up with TRBD2. CDR3 length equals 21 residues. In germline, CDR1 is SGHRS, CDR2 YFSETQ. The junction had 25 bases not matched to a gene; V was cut back by 3 bases and J by 6 bases. In nucleotides, the CDR3 is TGCGCCAGCAGCTCCTTGCGGGGCACCGGGACTAGCGTAGGATGGGCCGATACGCAGTATTTT. Protein: CASSSLRGTGTSVGWADTQYF.

The gene calls are TRBV5-4 and TRBJ2-1; TRBD2 agrees at 13 bases. Germline trimming cut 4 bases from V and 2 bases from J; bases unmatched to any gene: 12. This CDR3 spans 19 amino acids. Per germline, CDR1 SGHNT and CDR2 YYREEE (reference sequence). The CDR3 sequence is CASSTRTSGSGRAYNEQFF. The DNA for the CDR3 is TGTGCCAGCAGCACCCGGACTAGCGGGAGTGGACGTGCCTACAATGAGCAGTTCTTC.

The chain employs TRBV10-3 and TRBJ2-5; tentatively, D is TRBD1 or TRBD2 (5 bases each). V lost 4 bases and J lost 1, with 10 bases in between. Germline loops: CDR1 ENHRY, CDR2 SYGVKD. CDR3 length: 14 amino acids. For the CDR3, the DNA is TGTGCCATCAGTGGGGGGTGGTCCCAAGAGACCCAGTACTTC. It translates to CAISGGWSQETQYF.